This is a list of T cell receptor beta chains from one sample in a study of shared clonotypes between healthy human individuals. Measured with immunoSEQ multiplex PCR; TCRdb has only the in-frame clones, and not every one. The sample holds roughly 640,000 clones, approximately 74% seen once. The sample consisted of memory CD4+ T cells sorted from blood. These receptors came from a woman in her twenties or thirties in good health. Each CDR3 is given with its conserved first and last residue. D genes are given only for firm matches. Some rows mark clone size as missing; the rest say once, few, many or name a class of expanded clone.

once,TRBD2,TRBV12-5,TRBJ2-1,TGTGCTAGTGGTTTGATAACTAGCGGGAGTGACAATGAGCAGTTCTTC,CASGLITSGSDNEQFF
-,-,TRBV29-1,TRBJ2-3,TGCAGCGTTGTGTCAGGGGGGATTACAGATACGCAGTATTTT,CSVVSGGITDTQYF
few,-,TRBV28,TRBJ1-2,TGTGCCAGCACCCGACCCGCGCAGGGTGGCTATGGCTACACCTTC,CASTRPAQGGYGYTF
-,-,TRBV28,TRBJ1-5,TGTGCCAGCAGTCGAGGCTATCAGCCCCAGCATTTT,CASSRGYQPQHF
-,-,TRBV28,TRBJ1-5,TGTGCCAGCAGTTTGCCGGGGGGACCCAATCAGCCCCAGCATTTT,CASSLPGGPNQPQHF
-,-,TRBV6-1,TRBJ2-7,TGTGCCAGCAGTGAATTAAGGGGCGAGCAGTACTTC,CASSELRGEQYF
-,TRBD1,TRBV5-8,TRBJ1-2,TGTGCCAGCAGGCCGACAGGGGAGGATGGCTACACCTTC,CASRPTGEDGYTF
-,TRBD1,TRBV7-6,TRBJ2-2,TGTGCCAGCAAGGGGACAGCATACACCGGGGAGCTGTTTTTT,CASKGTAYTGELFF
-,-,TRBV28,TRBJ2-5,TGTGCCAGCAGTTTCGTGGGGCCAGGGGCGGGGTGGACCCAGTACTTC,CASSFVGPGAGWTQYF
few,TRBD1,TRBV29-1,TRBJ2-7,TGCAGCGTTGAGGACAGGGGGGGCTCCGAGCAGTACTTC,CSVEDRGGSEQYF
-,-,TRBV7-2,TRBJ2-1,TGTGCCAGCAGCTTAGCCCAGGGCTCCTACAATGAGCAGTTCTTC,CASSLAQGSYNEQFF
-,-,TRBV5-1,TRBJ1-1,TGCGCCAGCAGTTCCTCAGGGATGACTGAAGCTTTCTTT,CASSSSGMTEAFF
-,TRBD2,TRBV4-2,TRBJ2-1,TGTGCCAGCAGCCAAAATCTAGCGGGAGGGATTTATGAGCAGTTCTTC,CASSQNLAGGIYEQFF
-,TRBD1,TRBV7-2,TRBJ2-5,TGTGCCAGCAGCAGACAGGGGGCGCAAGAGACCCAGTACTTC,CASSRQGAQETQYF
-,TRBD2,TRBV6-1,TRBJ2-7,TGTGCCAGCAGTGGGGGACTAGGCTCCTACGAGCAGTACTTC,CASSGGLGSYEQYF
once,-,TRBV19,TRBJ1-5,TGTGCCAGTACCCCCGGCGGGGGGGGAGCAACCTGGGGCAATCAGCCCCAGCATTTT,CASTPGGGGATWGNQPQHF
few,-,TRBV5-1,TRBJ2-1,TGCGCCAGCAGCTTGGGAGGAACTAGCAGTGAGCAGTTCTTC,CASSLGGTSSEQFF
-,-,TRBV6-1,TRBJ2-2,TGTGCCAGCCTCCCCTCCCGGGTCGGGGAGCTGTTTTTT,CASLPSRVGELFF
once,TRBD1,TRBV11-3,TRBJ2-2,TGTGCCAGCAGCCCGGGACAGAACAACACCGGGGAGCTGTTTTTT,CASSPGQNNTGELFF
-,-,TRBV6-1,TRBJ1-5,TGTGCCAGCAGTGGGGGAAGATCTTGGGGAAGTTCAGAACAGCCCCAGCATTTT,CASSGGRSWGSSEQPQHF
few,-,TRBV5-1,TRBJ2-1,TGCGCCAGCAGCTTGTGGTCCCGACTAGGGGGTAGTGAGCAGTTCTTC,CASSLWSRLGGSEQFF
-,TRBD2,TRBV2,TRBJ2-7,TGTGCCAGCAGTGAACGGGTTAGCGGGAGATATTTTAGTGAGCAGTACTTC,CASSERVSGRYFSEQYF
once,TRBD2,TRBV4-1,TRBJ2-7,TGCGCCAGCAGCCAAGATTTAGCTAGCGGCCCCTACGAGCAGTACTTC,CASSQDLASGPYEQYF
-,TRBD2,TRBV19,TRBJ2-1,TGTGCCAGTAGTCATAGCGGGAGGGATTACAATGAGCAGTTCTTC,CASSHSGRDYNEQFF
-,-,TRBV5-1,TRBJ1-1,TGCGCCAGCAGCTTACAGGGCATGAACACTGAAGCTTTCTTT,CASSLQGMNTEAFF
-,-,TRBV5-6,TRBJ2-1,TGTGCCAGCAGCTTGTTGGACTCGGTCTACAATGAGCAGTTCTTC,CASSLLDSVYNEQFF
many,TRBD1,TRBV6-1,TRBJ1-2,TGTGCCAGCAGTGAAGGCTGGACAGGGGATGGCTACACCTTC,CASSEGWTGDGYTF
-,-,TRBV18,TRBJ2-1,TGTGCCAGCTCATCAACCACCGCCAATGAGCAGTTCTTC,CASSSTTANEQFF
-,-,TRBV7-2,TRBJ1-2,TGTGCCAGCAGCAAATACCGGGACGGGAGCTATGGCTACACCTTC,CASSKYRDGSYGYTF
-,-,TRBV19,TRBJ1-4,TGTGCCAGTAGTTTAGGGGCCAGGGGTGGTAATGAAAAACTGTTTTTT,CASSLGARGGNEKLFF
-,-,TRBV25-1,TRBJ1-4,TGTGCCAGCAGTGAATCCGAATATGAAAAACTGTTTTTT,CASSESEYEKLFF
-,-,TRBV5-1,TRBJ2-5,TGCGCCAGCAGCTTGGTGGAGACCCAGTACTTC,CASSLVETQYF
once,-,TRBV28,TRBJ2-3,TGTGCCAGCAGCTCAAGTCTTGGCCTTTGGGATACGCAGTATTTT,CASSSSLGLWDTQYF